These 26 T cell receptor beta chains were all obtained from the same sample, sequenced in a study of control samples from healthy donors and cancer patients. Here immunoSEQ multiplex PCR was the method, and the copy in TCRdb shows in-frame clones only, minus some. The profile covers about 120,000 clones, with around 91% appearing a single time and 1% to 1.4% taken by the ten largest. The sequencing input was PBMCs. The receptors were gathered from a woman aged 45 to 65 with colorectal cancer.

The CDR3 loop is CASSLWGPGTQYF. CDR3 DNA sequence: TGTGCCAGCAGCCTGTGGGGGCCAGGTACGCAGTATTTT. V usage is TRBV7-2 and J usage is TRBJ2-3, with a tentative D call TRBD1 (6 bases). Germline values: CDR1 SGHTA, CDR2 FQGNSA. V shed 5 bases and J shed 8 bases, with 14 bases lying between them. This CDR3 has 13 amino acids.

J is TRBJ2-3 and V is TRBV9; tentative D call: TRBD1 (5 bases). The CDR3 consists of 14 residues. The germline CDR1 and CDR2 sequences are SGDLS and YYNGEE. V was shortened by 0 bases and J by 6 bases, with 11 bases between the two germline ends. The CDR3 region is CASSVVSRGDTQYF. The CDR3 DNA reads TGTGCCAGCAGCGTAGTCTCTAGGGGTGATACGCAGTATTTT.

This chain joins TRBV6-5 and TRBJ1-1, with D unclear. The V end lost 2 bases, the J end lost 2 bases, and 9 bases lay between the germline ends. CDR1 is MNHEY and CDR2 is SVGAGI in the germline V gene. The CDR3 is made up of 14 amino acids. The CDR3 DNA reads TGTGCCAGCAGTTACCTTGGCAGTAACACTGAAGCTTTCTTT. Translation gives CASSYLGSNTEAFF.

This rearrangement joins TRBV3-1 (or the pseudogene TRBV3-2) to TRBJ2-1; D gene unclear. In germline, CDR1 is LGHDT, CDR2 YNNKEL (reference sequence). V was pared by 0 bases and J by 9 bases, with 6 bases between. The CDR3 totals 12 residues. CDR3 region: CASSQEMREQFF. The CDR3 coding sequence is TGTGCCAGCAGCCAAGAAATGCGTGAGCAGTTCTTC.

As concerns this clone: Compared with germline, one end of the junction differs, possibly owing to a read error. The chain's CDR3 is CASSYAPGQSFSF. CDR3 nucleotides: TGCGCCAGCAGCTATGCACCGGGACAGTCATTTAGTTTT. This rearrangement joins TRBV5-1 to TRBJ2-3, with TRBD1 matching 7 bases. There are 13 residues in the CDR3. CDR1 is SGHRS, CDR2 YFSETQ, per germline.

The rearrangement links TRBV7-8 to TRBJ2-5; a possible D gene is TRBD1 (6 bases). There are 14 residues in the CDR3. Trimming took off 8 bases at V and 2 bases at J, with 15 bases between the two ends. Germline lookup yields CDR1 SGHVS and CDR2 FQNEAQ. The CDR3 DNA reads TGTGCCAGCCAAGAACAGGGTCTACAAGAGACCCAGTACTTC. Its protein is CASQEQGLQETQYF.

The chain's CDR3 is CASSPFGSGNTIYF. The CDR3, as DNA: TGTGCCAGCAGCCCCTTCGGATCTGGAAACACCATATATTTT. This chain uses TRBV7-3 with TRBJ1-3; no firm D call. Trimming cost V 5 bases and J 1 base, with 9 bases left between them. CDR1 and CDR2 (germline): SGHTA, FQGTGA. The CDR3 is 14 amino acids.

This clone showed up just a few times. This chain uses TRBV5-1 with TRBJ2-3, with D perhaps assigned TRBD1 or TRBD2 (5 bases each). CDR3 length: 15 amino acids. The V end lost 0 bases, the J end lost 2 bases, and 10 bases lay between the germline ends. Germline V gene lookup returns CDR1 SGHRS and CDR2 YFSETQ. The CDR3 DNA sequence: TGCGCCAGCAGCTTGGGGGGGAAGGACACAGATACGCAGTATTTT. Its protein product is CASSLGGKDTDTQYF. The complete variable domain, with remaining parts taken from reference TRBV5-1 and TRBJ2-3, reads KAGVTQTPRYLIKTRGQQVTLSCSPISGHRSVSWYQQTPGQGLQFLFEYFSETQRNKGNFPGRFSGRQFSNSRSEMNVSTLELGDSALYLCASSLGGKDTDTQYFGPGTRLTVL.

The chain combines TRBV18 with TRBJ2-2; 7 positions agree with TRBD1. Germline V gene lookup returns CDR1 KGHSH and CDR2 LQKENI. The CDR3 contains 17 residues. The ends lost 3 bases at V and 6 bases at J; junction bases unmatched: 13. DNA of the CDR3: TGTGCCAGCTCACCTCGACAGGGAATGATGGGCGCCGGGGAGCTGTTTTTT. Protein product: CASSPRQGMMGAGELFF.

The chain uses TRBV30 and TRBJ1-5, with D uncertain. This CDR3 spans 13 amino acids. Trimming took off 2 bases at V and 3 bases at J, with 8 bases between the two ends. Germline V CDR1 and CDR2: GTSNPN, SVGIG (reference sequence). CDR3 in amino acids: CAWSSGINQPQHF. In nucleotides, the CDR3 is TGTGCCTGGAGTTCGGGAATCAATCAGCCCCAGCATTTT.

The CDR3 coding sequence is TGTGCCAGCAGGCGTGTGAGCACCGGGGAGCTGTTTTTT. Translated, it gives CASRRVSTGELFF. This chain connects TRBV2 to TRBJ2-2; the D is unclear. CDR3 length: 13 residues. Germline V gene data show CDR1 as SNHLY and CDR2 as FYNNEI. V shed 6 bases and J shed 4 bases, with 9 bases lying between them.

The chain joins TRBV7-3 to TRBJ1-6; D gene uncertain. The CDR3 consists of 14 residues. The V gene's germline CDR1 is SGHTA and CDR2 FQGTGA. Trimming pared 3 bases from V and 7 bases from J, leaving 10 bases between. The CDR3 DNA is TGTGCCAGCAGCTTCGGCGCCCTGAATTCACCCCTCCACTTT. It is translated as CASSFGALNSPLHF.

The gene calls are TRBV19 and TRBJ1-4; maybe TRBD1 (6 bases). Germline values: CDR1 LNHDA, CDR2 SQIVND (reference sequence). V was shortened by 0 bases and J by 6 bases, with 14 bases between the two germline ends. This CDR3 contains 16 residues. In DNA, the CDR3 is TGTGCCAGTAGTATAGATAGGGGGACCGGGGATGAAAAACTGTTTTTT. Translated, it gives CASSIDRGTGDEKLFF.

This CDR3 reads CASSVGPGADEKLFF. The CDR3 coding sequence is TGTGCCAGCAGCGTAGGGCCAGGGGCAGATGAAAAACTGTTTTTT. The genes are TRBV9 and TRBJ1-4; the D gene is possibly TRBD1 (6 bases). The CDR3 is 15 amino acids. V was clipped by 0 bases and J by 6 bases, with 12 bases between them. CDR1 and CDR2 (germline): SGDLS, YYNGEE. The full variable domain, completed using reference TRBV9 and TRBJ1-4, is DSGVTQTPKHLITATGQRVTLRCSPRSGDLSVYWYQQSLDQGLQFLIQYYNGEERAKGNILERFSAQQFPDLHSELNLSSLELGDSALYFCASSVGPGADEKLFFGSGTQLSVL.

The chain carries TRBV3-1 (or the pseudogene TRBV3-2) and TRBJ2-5, with D perhaps TRBD2 (7 bases). The V gene's germline CDR1 is LGHDT and CDR2 YNNKEL (reference sequence). The CDR3 has 15 residues. V lost 2 bases and J lost 5, with 15 bases in between. The CDR3 DNA is TGTGCCAGCAGCCAATTTGGGGGGGGCATGGAGACCCAGTACTTC. It yields the protein CASSQFGGGMETQYF.

This chain connects TRBV20-1 to TRBJ1-5; TRBD1 aligns across 9 bases. The J segment lost 5 bases and the V segment lost 3 bases, leaving 5 bases of the junction unmatched. The CDR3 contains 14 residues. Germline V CDR1 and CDR2: DFQATT, SNEGSKA (reference sequence). The CDR3 region has the DNA TGCAGTGCTAGTCCAACAGGGGGCGATCAGCCCCAGCATTTT. It is translated as CSASPTGGDQPQHF.

The rearrangement uses TRBV30 and TRBJ2-5; 11 nucleotides line up with TRBD2. CDR1 is GTSNPN, CDR2 SVGIG, per germline (reference sequence). The CDR3 extends over 16 amino acids. The V gene end was trimmed by 3 bases and the J gene end by 1 base; junction bases not matched to a gene: 7. This chain's CDR3 is CAWSTRLAGGQETQYF. The CDR3 bases are TGTGCCTGGAGCACCCGGCTAGCGGGGGGCCAAGAGACCCAGTACTTC.

V is TRBV11-3 and J is TRBJ2-2, with unresolved D. The germline V and J ends were trimmed by 2 bases and 3 bases, with 10 bases remaining between them. Germline CDR1 SGHNT, CDR2 YENEEA. This CDR3 is 15 amino acids long. CDR3 region: CASSLSGTDTGELFF. As DNA, the CDR3 is TGTGCCAGCAGCTTATCGGGTACGGACACCGGGGAGCTGTTTTTT.

This sequence joins TRBV10-2 and TRBJ1-1; D gene unclear. V was pared by 6 bases and J by 1 base, with 9 bases between. Germline-derived CDR1 and CDR2 are WSHSY and SAAADI. The CDR3 is 13 residues long. The CDR3 sequence: CASSPTTNTEAFF. DNA of the CDR3: TGCGCCAGCAGCCCCACAACGAACACTGAAGCTTTCTTT.

The V and J genes are TRBV18 and TRBJ2-5, with 9 bases matching TRBD1. The CDR3 is made up of 13 amino acids. Germline CDR1 is KGHSH and CDR2 is LQKENI. The ends lost 3 bases at V and 5 bases at J; junction bases unmatched: 1. This CDR3 is CASSPGTGETQYF. The CDR3 nucleotides read TGTGCCAGCTCACCTGGGACAGGGGAGACCCAGTACTTC. Full variable domain (missing parts from reference TRBV18 and TRBJ2-5): NAGVMQNPRHLVRRRGQEARLRCSPMKGHSHVYWYRQLPEEGLKFMVYLQKENIIDESGMPKERFSAEFPKEGPSILRIQQVVRGDSAAYFCASSPGTGETQYFGPGTRLLVL.

This chain connects TRBV5-1 to TRBJ1-1; D unclear. Between the trimmed V and J ends, which lost 0 bases and 4 bases, there was a span of 13 bases. The CDR3 has 15 amino acids. CDR1 SGHRS and CDR2 YFSETQ come from the germline V gene. CDR3 sequence: CASSLESGLGTEAFF. The CDR3 nucleotides read TGCGCCAGCAGCTTGGAATCCGGGCTAGGCACTGAAGCTTTCTTT. Full variable domain (rest looked up from reference TRBV5-1 and TRBJ1-1): KAGVTQTPRYLIKTRGQQVTLSCSPISGHRSVSWYQQTPGQGLQFLFEYFSETQRNKGNFPGRFSGRQFSNSRSEMNVSTLELGDSALYLCASSLESGLGTEAFFGQGTRLTVV.

V is TRBV4-1 and J is TRBJ2-7; the D is unclear. Trimming removed 1 base from V and 3 bases from J, with 7 bases in between. In germline, CDR1 is MGHRA, CDR2 YSYEKL. CDR3 length: 13 amino acids. CDR3 region: CASSQAANYEQYF. DNA for the CDR3: TGCGCCAGCAGCCAAGCGGCCAACTACGAGCAGTACTTC.

The V call is TRBV5-1, the J call TRBJ2-1; D tentatively fits TRBD1 or TRBD2 (7 bases each). Germline lookup yields CDR1 SGHRS and CDR2 YFSETQ. The CDR3 runs 14 residues. Trimming removed 4 bases at V and 7 bases at J, with 15 bases between. In DNA form, the CDR3 reads TGCGCCAGCAGCCGCAGGGGGGGCTTGAATGAGCAGTTCTTC. It codes for CASSRRGGLNEQFF.

The CDR3 coding sequence is TGCGCCAGCAGCCCCCAGGCGGGCAGCTCCTACAATGAGCAGTTCTTC. Its protein is CASSPQAGSSYNEQFF. V is TRBV5-1 and J is TRBJ2-1, with a weak D call TRBD2 (5 bases). Germline values: CDR1 SGHRS, CDR2 YFSETQ. V lost 4 bases and J lost 0, with 14 bases in between. The CDR3 has 16 residues. The complete variable domain, with remaining parts taken from reference TRBV5-1 and TRBJ2-1, reads KAGVTQTPRYLIKTRGQQVTLSCSPISGHRSVSWYQQTPGQGLQFLFEYFSETQRNKGNFPGRFSGRQFSNSRSEMNVSTLELGDSALYLCASSPQAGSSYNEQFFGPGTRLTVL.

The chain employs TRBV13 and TRBJ2-1; TRBD2 agrees at 10 bases. This CDR3 contains 17 residues. Germline loops: CDR1 PRHDT, CDR2 FYEKMQ (reference sequence). The trim removed 2 bases at V and 6 bases at J, leaving 10 bases unmatched. The CDR3 DNA sequence: TGTGCCAGCAGCTTACAATGGGGACTAGCGCTTAGCAATGAGCAGTTCTTC. As protein: CASSLQWGLALSNEQFF.

V usage is TRBV28 and J usage is TRBJ2-7, with 7 bases that match TRBD1. The CDR3 runs to 14 residues. Germline-derived CDR1 and CDR2 are MDHEN and SYDVKM. V dropped 7 bases and J dropped 3; count of bases not matched to a gene: 9. In DNA form, the CDR3 reads TGTGCCAGCATGTTGCCCGGGACAGACTACGAGCAGTACTTC. It specifies CASMLPGTDYEQYF.